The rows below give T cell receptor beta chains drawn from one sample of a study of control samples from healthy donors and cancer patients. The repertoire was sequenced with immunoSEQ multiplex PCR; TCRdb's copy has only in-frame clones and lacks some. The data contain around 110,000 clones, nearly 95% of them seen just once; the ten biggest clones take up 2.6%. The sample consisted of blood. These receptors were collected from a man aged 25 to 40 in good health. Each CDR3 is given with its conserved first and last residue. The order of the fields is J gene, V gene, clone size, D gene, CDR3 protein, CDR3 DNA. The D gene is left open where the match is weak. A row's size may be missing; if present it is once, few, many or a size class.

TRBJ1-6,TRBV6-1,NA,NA,CASRGGLRPLNNSPLHF,TGTGCCAGCCGTGGCGGGTTGAGGCCACTAAATAATTCACCCCTCCACTTT
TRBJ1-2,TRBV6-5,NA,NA,CASSYFGRNYGYTF,TGTGCCAGCAGTTACTTTGGCCGTAACTATGGCTACACCTTC
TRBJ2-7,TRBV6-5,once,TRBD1,CASPPAGGRGEQYF,TGTGCCAGTCCCCCAGCAGGGGGCCGGGGCGAGCAGTACTTC
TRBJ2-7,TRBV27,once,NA,CASSLGHGEPSYEQYF,TGTGCCAGCAGTCTAGGGCACGGGGAGCCTTCCTACGAGCAGTACTTC
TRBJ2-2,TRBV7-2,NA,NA,CASSLGVNRELFF,TGTGCCAGCAGCTTAGGGGTCAACCGGGAGCTGTTTTTT
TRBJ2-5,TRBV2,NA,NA,CASSEGGETQYF,TGTGCCAGCAGTGAAGGAGGAGAGACCCAGTACTTC
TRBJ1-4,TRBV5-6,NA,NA,CASSLNIGEKLFF,TGTGCCAGCAGCCTCAACATCGGGGAAAAACTGTTTTTT
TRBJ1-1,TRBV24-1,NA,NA,CATSEAGWTEAFF,TGTGCCACCAGTGAAGCGGGCTGGACTGAAGCTTTCTTT
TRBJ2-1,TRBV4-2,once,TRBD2,CASSQDRTSGNEQFF,TGTGCCAGCAGCCAAGATAGGACTAGCGGAAATGAGCAGTTCTTC
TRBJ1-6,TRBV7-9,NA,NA,CASSLDGDSPLHF,TGTGCCAGCAGCTTAGATGGGGATTCACCCCTCCACTTT
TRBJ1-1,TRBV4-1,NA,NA,CASSPQLKAEAFF,TGCGCCAGCAGCCCTCAGCTGAAGGCTGAAGCTTTCTTT
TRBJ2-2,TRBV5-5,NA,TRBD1,CASRATGGGELFF,TGTGCCAGCAGGGCTACAGGGGGCGGGGAGCTGTTTTTT
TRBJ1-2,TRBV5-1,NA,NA,CASSLAAAGDYGYTF,TGCGCCAGCAGCTTGGCCGCGGCAGGGGACTATGGCTACACCTTC
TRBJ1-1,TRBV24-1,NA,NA,CATDKGVTEAFF,TGTGCCACCGATAAAGGGGTCACTGAAGCTTTCTTT
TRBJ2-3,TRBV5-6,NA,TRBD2,CASSPGTSGLTDTQYF,TGTGCCAGCAGCCCAGGGACTAGCGGCCTCACAGATACGCAGTATTTT
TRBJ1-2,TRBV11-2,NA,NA,CASSWGSQNYGYTF,TGTGCCAGCAGCTGGGGCAGCCAGAACTATGGCTACACCTTC
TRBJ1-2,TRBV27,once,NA,CASSPSGPDEDGYTF,TGTGCCAGCAGTCCCAGCGGGCCTGATGAGGATGGCTACACCTTC
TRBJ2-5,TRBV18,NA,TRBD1,CASSPGQEQTQYF,TGTGCCAGCTCACCGGGACAGGAACAGACCCAGTACTTC
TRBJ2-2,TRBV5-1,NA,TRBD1,CASSSITGGTGELFF,TGCGCCAGCAGCTCCATAACAGGGGGCACCGGGGAGCTGTTTTTT
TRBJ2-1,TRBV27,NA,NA,CASSLVGTSSYNEQFF,TGTGCCAGCAGTTTAGTAGGGACCAGCTCCTACAATGAGCAGTTCTTC
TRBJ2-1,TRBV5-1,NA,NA,CASSVLGDYSYNEQFF,TGCGCCAGCAGCGTGTTGGGGGATTACTCCTACAATGAGCAGTTCTTC
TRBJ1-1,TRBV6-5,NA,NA,CASSPGRFRGEEAFF,TGTGCCAGCTCCCCTGGGAGATTCCGCGGCGAAGAAGCTTTCTTT
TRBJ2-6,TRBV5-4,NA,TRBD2,CASSFKTSGAFTGANVLTF,TGTGCCAGCAGCTTCAAGACTAGCGGGGCCTTCACGGGGGCCAACGTCCTGACTTTC
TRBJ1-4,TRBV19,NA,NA,CASSTRHATNEKLFF,TGTGCCAGTAGTACCAGACACGCAACTAATGAAAAACTGTTTTTT
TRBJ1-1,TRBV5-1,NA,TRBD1,CASSLVGQGSEAFF,TGCGCCAGCAGCTTGGTTGGACAGGGTTCTGAAGCTTTCTTT
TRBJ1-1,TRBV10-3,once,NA,CAIGQKNTEAFF,TGTGCCATCGGGCAGAAGAACACTGAAGCTTTCTTT
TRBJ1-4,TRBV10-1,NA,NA,CASRPQGRGEKLFF,TGCGCCAGCAGGCCCCAAGGGAGGGGGGAAAAACTGTTTTTT
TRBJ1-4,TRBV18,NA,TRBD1,CASSPASTSRDRGWKLFF,TGTGCCAGCTCTCCAGCAAGTACATCCCGGGACAGGGGATGGAAACTGTTTTTT
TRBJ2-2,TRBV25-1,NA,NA,CASSGDVDTGELFF,TGTGCCAGCAGTGGGGACGTTGACACCGGGGAGCTGTTTTTT
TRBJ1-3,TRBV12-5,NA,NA,CASGLVRGVIVGAPGNTIYF,TGTGCTAGTGGTTTGGTACGAGGGGTGATAGTAGGAGCACCTGGAAACACCATATATTTT
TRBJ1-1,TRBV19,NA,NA,CASSRDTNTEAFF,TGTGCCAGTAGTAGGGACACTAACACTGAAGCTTTCTTT
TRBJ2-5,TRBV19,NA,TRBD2,CASSNRLAGVETQYF,TGTGCCAGTAGTAACCGACTAGCGGGGGTAGAGACCCAGTACTTC